The clone carrying this T cell receptor beta chain was detected only once. The antigen is unknown. Only in-frame clones appear in the TCRdb table, and some are missing; sequencing was by immunoSEQ multiplex PCR. The table includes roughly 2,300,000 clones, roughly 90% detected once. The data are from a study of shared clonotypes between healthy human individuals. Overall study findings and caveats: Relative to memory subsets, naive subsets generally showed larger estimated richness. Despite large depth, sorted-subset datasets appeared incompletely sequenced.

From germline, CDR1 is SGDLS and CDR2 YYNGEE. CDR3 length: 18 amino acids. The trim removed 4 bases at V and 4 bases at J, leaving 13 bases unmatched. The TCR comes from a man aged 18 to 35 in good health. Some clones in this sample may be carry-over from other donors' samples. The specimen sequenced was naive CD4+ T cells from PBMCs. This sample's subset: CD45RA+ positively selected. The rearrangement joins TRBV9 to TRBJ2-1, with 11 positions matching TRBD2. The CDR3 protein is CASSPKSTSGSWYNEQFF. DNA of the CDR3: TGTGCCAGCAGCCCAAAATCTACTAGCGGGAGTTGGTACAATGAGCAGTTCTTC.